The 9 T cell receptor beta chains in this list originate from one sample, sequenced in a study of T cell changes during pregnancy in multiple sclerosis (dated by TCRdb to the late 2010s). Libraries were made using the immunoSEQ multiplex PCR assay. TCRdb mirrors the immuneACCESS table, restricted to in-frame sequences. Some clones are absent from its copies; in checked studies, under half trace to an unresolved V gene, and the reason for the others is unknown. The sample table shows some 120,000 clones, and 90% to 95% are seen once. The ten largest clones represent approximately 1.5% of the sample. Material: peripheral blood, obtained in the third trimester of pregnancy. All receptors derive from a female donor with multiple sclerosis, enrolled in a pregnancy study.

The J gene is TRBJ2-5, the V gene TRBV30; 13 bases map to TRBD2. CDR3 length: 15 residues. Germline CDR1 is GTSNPN and CDR2 is SVGIG (reference sequence). V dropped 4 bases and J dropped 4; count of bases not matched to a gene: 6. CDR3: CAWTLLAGGRETQYF. The CDR3 DNA sequence: TGTGCCTGGACCTTACTAGCGGGGGGGCGAGAGACCCAGTACTTC.

The chain employs TRBV7-6 and TRBJ2-1, with 10 bases lining up with TRBD2. V shed 0 bases, J shed 2 bases, and the junction held 1 base outside the gene matches. Germline lookup yields CDR1 SGHVS and CDR2 FNYEAQ. The CDR3 has 16 residues. The CDR3 coding sequence is TGTGCCAGCAGCTTAGCGAGCGGGGGGGCCTACAATGAGCAGTTCTTC. This codes for CASSLASGGAYNEQFF.

The sample holds one count of this clone. V and J are TRBV5-4 and TRBJ2-3, with D possibly matching TRBD1 (6 bases). Germline V lookup: CDR1 SGHNT, CDR2 YYREEE (reference sequence). CDR3 length equals 14 residues. The V and J ends lost 4 bases and 6 bases respectively, with 15 bases between them. The CDR3 loop is CASSPEGVRDTQYF. The CDR3 DNA reads TGTGCCAGCAGCCCCGAGGGGGTTCGCGATACGCAGTATTTT.

Details on this clone: The sample contains more than one DNA sequence encoding this CDR3. As DNA, the CDR3 is TGTGCCTGGAGTGTGGGAGGGGACTATGGCTACACCTTC. Amino acids: CAWSVGGDYGYTF. The chain joins TRBV30 to TRBJ1-2; a possible D gene is TRBD1 (5 bases). This CDR3 has 13 amino acids. Trimming pared 0 bases from V and 3 bases from J, leaving 8 bases between. Per germline, CDR1 GTSNPN and CDR2 SVGIG (reference sequence). Full variable domain (rest looked up from reference TRBV30 and TRBJ1-2): SQTIHQWPATLVQPVGSPLSLECTVEGTSNPNLYWYRQAAGRGLQLLFYSVGIGQISSEVPQNLSASRPQDRQFILSSKKLLLSDSGFYLCAWSVGGDYGYTFGSGTRLTVV.

This chain joins TRBV4-1 and TRBJ2-3; 8 nucleotides match TRBD2. V dropped 0 bases and J dropped 2; count of bases not matched to a gene: 7. This CDR3 region has 17 residues. The germline V gene encodes CDR1 MGHRA and CDR2 YSYEKL. CDR3 nucleotide sequence: TGCGCCAGCAGCCAAGATCTGGGTAGCGGGAACACAGATACGCAGTATTTT. Its translation is CASSQDLGSGNTDTQYF.

V gene TRBV2 combines with J gene TRBJ2-1; D uncertain. Per the germline V gene, CDR1 is SNHLY and CDR2 is FYNNEI. Trimming removed 4 bases from V and 0 bases from J, with 10 bases in between. The CDR3 is 15 residues long. CDR3 protein: CASSGGSSSYNEQFF. In DNA form, the CDR3 reads TGTGCCAGCAGTGGCGGCTCGAGCTCCTACAATGAGCAGTTCTTC. The variable domain in full, with the rest retrieved from reference TRBV2 and TRBJ2-1, is EPEVTQTPSHQVTQMGQEVILRCVPISNHLYFYWYRQILGQKVEFLVSFYNNEISEKSEIFDDQFSVERPDGSNFTLKIRSTKLEDSAMYFCASSGGSSSYNEQFFGPGTRLTVL.

This chain joins TRBV5-1 and TRBJ2-2; 8 bases match TRBD1. Trimming cost V 0 bases and J 6 bases; bases outside gene matches: 4. Germline CDR1 SGHRS, CDR2 YFSETQ. The CDR3 totals 15 residues. The CDR3 spells CASSLEQGAAGELFF. The CDR3, as DNA: TGCGCCAGCAGCTTGGAGCAGGGGGCGGCCGGGGAGCTGTTTTTT. Supplemented by reference TRBV5-1 and TRBJ2-2, the full variable domain reads KAGVTQTPRYLIKTRGQQVTLSCSPISGHRSVSWYQQTPGQGLQFLFEYFSETQRNKGNFPGRFSGRQFSNSRSEMNVSTLELGDSALYLCASSLEQGAAGELFFGEGSRLTVL.

This clone occurred once. The chain links TRBV7-9 to TRBJ1-1, with D possibly matching TRBD1 (5 bases). Germline V CDR1 and CDR2: SEHNR, FQNEAQ (reference sequence). Trimming shortened V by 5 bases and J by 0 bases, and 16 bases separated the two germline ends. CDR3 length: 16 residues. CDR3 in DNA: TGTGCCAGCAGCGGACGCGGGACGGACATGAACACTGAAGCTTTCTTT. As protein: CASSGRGTDMNTEAFF.

The rearrangement links TRBV11-2 to TRBJ2-7; TRBD2 agrees at 14 bases. Trimming removed 4 bases from V and 3 bases from J; junction bases left unmatched: 5. The CDR3 totals 16 residues. Germline V CDR1 and CDR2: SGHAT, FQNNGV. The DNA for the CDR3 is TGTGCCAGCAGCTCCCCGGGACTAGCGGGAGTCTACGAGCAGTACTTC. Protein: CASSSPGLAGVYEQYF.